This record looks at one T cell receptor (beta chain) sequence and its context. The data stem from a study of blood T cell repertoires in COVID-19. The overall study: Italy, Spain and the United States were the sources of the convalescent and acute COVID-19 samples. From T cells, B-cell-depleted T cells, or PBMCs came the material, which was cDNA or gDNA.

Original processing methods: Nucleated cell number was recorded as an estimate derived from reference gene primer amplification. Method: immunoSEQ multiplex PCR; TCRdb's copy keeps in-frame clones and lacks some. V, J and clone size are those of that table, while D and trimming were read from the DNA. This table has about 200,000 clones, less than 90% appearing once. V lost 2 bases, J lost 8 bases, and 8 bases stayed unmatched. The CDR3 extends over 15 amino acids. Germline CDR1 is LGHDT and CDR2 is YNNKEL (reference sequence). Source material: peripheral blood. The clonotype comes from a woman aged 70-85 years with acute or convalescent COVID-19. The chain is built from TRBV3-1 (or the pseudogene TRBV3-2) and TRBJ2-1; TRBD2 matches at 8 bases. CDR3 coding DNA: TGTGCCAGCAGCCAACGCGGGGGGAGAAGCGATGAGCAGTTCTTC. Protein: CASSQRGGRSDEQFF.